This T cell receptor (beta chain) was documented in a study of somatic mutations in cytotoxic T cells in rheumatoid arthritis. The method was immunoSEQ multiplex PCR; TCRdb's version includes in-frame clones alone and lacks a portion of them. In the table there are approximately 16,000 clones, about three quarters of which are singletons. Study observations and caveats: Per patient, the largest CD8+ clone was found to exceed 20% of CD8+ cells in 8 of 65 cases. The antigen targets of the expanded CD8+ clones lacked identification.

There are a few counts of this clone. Antigen specificity is unknown. The receptor was derived from an adult with rheumatoid arthritis. Sample: CD8+ T cells sorted from blood.

The CDR3 reads CASSDTGLAGAETQYF. Here the CDR3 DNA reads TGTGCCAGCAGCGATACTGGGCTAGCGGGGGCGGAGACCCAGTACTTC. This chain joins TRBV7-9 and TRBJ2-5; 10 positions match TRBD2. The CDR3 totals 16 residues. The V and J ends lost 5 bases and 5 bases, in that order; junction bases with no gene match: 11. CDR1 and CDR2 from the germline V gene are SEHNR and FQNEAQ (reference sequence).